These 17 T cell receptor beta chains originate from one sample sequenced in a study of molecular identifiers for immune sequencing clone quantification. One entry per CDR3 protein, called by TCRdb with MiXCR from the PCR reads. This table has some 580,000 distinct CDR3 sequences, roughly 27% appearing once. The specimen sequenced was naive CD8+ T cells from blood, with Jurkat cell RNA spiked in. As for subset: FACS-sorted CD8+CD4-CCR7+CD45RA+ naive T cells. Source of these receptors: a human donor in good health. Some libraries in this study had Jurkat cell RNA spiked in.

A word on this clonotype: At one end the junction does not follow the germline gene, possibly because of a read error. The chain combines TRBV20-1 with TRBJ1-1; 7 bases map to TRBD1. The CDR3 extends over 16 amino acids. In germline, CDR1 is DFQATT, CDR2 SNEGSKA (reference sequence). Here the CDR3 reads CGARDEEGAKNTEAFF. In DNA, the CDR3 is TGCGGTGCTAGAGATGAGGAGGGGGCGAAGAACACTGAAGCTTTCTTT.

The V and J genes are TRBV5-1 and TRBJ2-7; weak D call: TRBD2 (6 bases). The germline V gene has CDR1 SGHRS and CDR2 YFSETQ. V lost 10 bases, J lost 3 bases, and 23 bases lay in between. The CDR3 sequence is 15 residues long. Here the CDR3 DNA reads TGCGCCGGCATGGAGGGAGAAACTTTCTTCTACGAGCAGTACTTC. Residues: CAGMEGETFFYEQYF.

This clonotype was found many times. The chain carries TRBV7-2 and TRBJ1-2, with TRBD1 as a possible D gene (5 bases). Germline loops: CDR1 SGHTA, CDR2 FQGNSA. The CDR3 contains 14 residues. V lost 0 bases and J 7 bases, leaving 12 bases between the germline ends. The DNA for the CDR3 is TGTGCCAGCAGCTTAGCGGACACTGGGGCTGGCTACACCTTC. It specifies CASSLADTGAGYTF.

This clonotype was observed at least ten times. The chain has TRBV29-1 and TRBJ2-7; TRBD2 matches at 7 bases. This CDR3 has 16 amino acids. J lost 4 bases, V lost 0 bases, and 12 bases had no gene match. The germline V gene has CDR1 SQVTM and CDR2 ANQGSEA. The CDR3 nucleotides read TGCAGCGTTGAAGATCTGAGTGCGGGAGAACAATACGAGCAGTACTTC. Amino acids: CSVEDLSAGEQYEQYF.

In its sample, this clonotype was seen many times. The rearrangement joins TRBV28 to TRBJ2-3; TRBD2 aligns across 10 bases. Germline lookup yields CDR1 MDHEN and CDR2 SYDVKM. The CDR3 totals 14 residues. J was trimmed by 1 base and V by 8 bases; bases with no gene match: 3. The CDR3 spells CASSSGSRTDTQYF. The CDR3 DNA sequence: TGTGCCAGCTCTAGCGGGAGCCGCACAGATACGCAGTATTTT.

This clonotype was recorded a few times. CDR3 amino acids: CASSYGTSLHMNTEAFF. The CDR3 nucleotides read TGTGCCAGCAGCTACGGGACATCACTTCACATGAACACTGAAGCTTTCTTT. This chain connects TRBV5-4 to TRBJ1-1; a weak D match, TRBD1 (6 bases). Germline V gene sequence: CDR1 SGHNT, CDR2 YYREEE (reference sequence). The CDR3 has 17 residues. The ends were cut back, 3 bases at V and 0 bases at J, with 18 bases in the middle.

This clonotype was counted ten times or more. The rearrangement links TRBV4-3 to TRBJ2-1; 7 bases align to TRBD1. V was clipped by 0 bases and J by 4 bases; unmatched bases: 6. The CDR3 sequence is 16 residues long. In germline, CDR1 is LGHNA, CDR2 YSLEER. The CDR3 DNA sequence: TGCGCCAGCAGCCAAGATGTCGCAGGGGGTTACAATGAGCAGTTCTTC. Its translation: CASSQDVAGGYNEQFF.

This clonotype was counted between two and nine times. One base away lies a much larger clone, so this may be a sequencing read error. J is TRBJ2-3 and V is TRBV7-9, with TRBD1 as a possible D gene (5 bases). This CDR3 has 17 residues. Germline V gene sequence: CDR1 SEHNR, CDR2 FQNEAQ (reference sequence). The chain's CDR3 is CAGSWLHRITSTDTQYF. The CDR3 bases are TGTGCCGGCAGTTGGTTGCACAGGATAACTAGCACAGATACGCAGTATTTT.

Points on this clonotype: A much larger clone is a single base away; this may be a read error. This CDR3 is missing its conserved last phenylalanine or tryptophan, likely due to a read error. This chain links TRBV7-2 with TRBJ2-7; D gene uncertain. V dropped 1 base and J dropped 2 bases, with 15 bases sitting between them. Germline V gene sequence: CDR1 SGHTA, CDR2 FQGNSA. The CDR3 is 16 residues long. Here the CDR3 DNA reads TGTGCCAGCAGCTTAGGGTGGGTGGCGACGGCCTACGAGCAGTACTCC. It codes for CASSLGWVATAYEQYS.

This clonotype was seen ten or more times. The V call is TRBV30, the J call TRBJ2-3; tentatively, D is TRBD2 (6 bases). V was clipped by 4 bases and J by 2 bases, with 13 bases between them. Germline V gene data show CDR1 as GTSNPN and CDR2 as SVGIG (reference sequence). There are 14 residues in the CDR3. Here the CDR3 DNA reads TGTGCCTGGAACGTTGCGGGATTCACAGATACGCAGTATTTT. Encoded protein: CAWNVAGFTDTQYF.

A remark on this clonotype: This may be a read error, as it is one base from a much larger clone. The rearrangement uses TRBV5-1 and TRBJ2-5; D is possibly TRBD1 (6 bases). CDR1 is SGHRS and CDR2 is YFSETQ in the germline V gene. CDR3 length equals 14 residues. In DNA form, the CDR3 reads TGCGCCAGCAGTCTTTTACAGGGTAGCGAGACCCGGTACTTC. It encodes CASSLLQGSETRYF. Variable domain in full (rest from reference TRBV5-1 and TRBJ2-5): KAGVTQTPRYLIKTRGQQVTLSCSPISGHRSVSWYQQTPGQGLQFLFEYFSETQRNKGNFPGRFSGRQFSNSRSEMNVSTLELGDSALYLCASSLLQGSETRYFGPGTRLLVL.

This chain links TRBV11-2 with TRBJ2-7; 7 bases are shared with TRBD1. CDR1 and CDR2 (germline): SGHAT, FQNNGV. V gave up 5 bases and J gave up 0 bases; unmatched junction bases: 4. The CDR3 length is 14 residues. CDR3 region: CASSDRGPSYEQYF. For the CDR3, the DNA is TGTGCCAGCAGCGATAGGGGGCCCTCCTACGAGCAGTACTTC.

On this clonotype: Since no conserved phenylalanine or tryptophan closes the CDR3, a read error is the likely cause. The chain joins TRBV13 to TRBJ2-7; D may match TRBD1 or TRBD2 (6 bases each). CDR1 and CDR2 (germline): PRHDT, FYEKMQ (reference sequence). The CDR3 runs 15 residues. Trimming took 0 bases from V and 2 from J, leaving 11 bases between them. This CDR3 reads CASSLGDGGAYEQYL. Written as DNA, the CDR3 is TGTGCCAGCAGCTTAGGCGACGGGGGCGCCTACGAGCAGTACCTC.

The sample holds one count of this clonotype. The CDR3 DNA is TGTGCCAGCAGCTTGCGGGGGGCTGTAGGTTACGAGCAGTACTTC. This translates into CASSLRGAVGYEQYF. The chain has TRBV5-8 and TRBJ2-7, with D tentatively TRBD2 (7 bases). V lost 1 base, J lost 4 bases, and 15 bases lay in between. CDR1 and CDR2 from the germline V gene are SGHTS and YDEGEE. The CDR3 length is 15 residues.

The chain joins TRBV11-2 to TRBJ2-3; possibly TRBD2 for D (7 bases). V gave up 6 bases and J gave up 4 bases, with 26 bases separating them. Germline V gene lookup returns CDR1 SGHAT and CDR2 FQNNGV. The CDR3 has 18 residues. The CDR3 sequence: CASRLGGIGTNSPDTQYF. CDR3 DNA sequence: TGTGCCAGCAGACTAGGGGGTATAGGGACTAACTCTCCAGATACGCAGTATTTT.

This clonotype has a handful of counts. CDR3 sequence (DNA): TGTGCCAGCAGTTTATTCCGGGGGGCCCCCCTGGAGACCCAGTACTTC. Its translation: CASSLFRGAPLETQYF. This chain joins TRBV12-3 or TRBV12-4 and TRBJ2-5; TRBD2 might be the D (7 bases). V gave up 2 bases and J gave up 5 bases, with 18 bases separating them. This CDR3 has 16 residues.

This clonotype showed up many times. The chain links TRBV11-2 to TRBJ2-7; D remains unclear. This CDR3 spans 16 amino acids. Germline CDR1 reads SGHAT; CDR2 reads FQNNGV. Trimming cost V 5 bases and J 0 bases, with 17 bases left between them. The CDR3 sequence: CASSPMGLPISYEQYF. The CDR3 DNA sequence: TGTGCCAGCAGCCCGATGGGTTTACCTATCTCCTACGAGCAGTACTTC.